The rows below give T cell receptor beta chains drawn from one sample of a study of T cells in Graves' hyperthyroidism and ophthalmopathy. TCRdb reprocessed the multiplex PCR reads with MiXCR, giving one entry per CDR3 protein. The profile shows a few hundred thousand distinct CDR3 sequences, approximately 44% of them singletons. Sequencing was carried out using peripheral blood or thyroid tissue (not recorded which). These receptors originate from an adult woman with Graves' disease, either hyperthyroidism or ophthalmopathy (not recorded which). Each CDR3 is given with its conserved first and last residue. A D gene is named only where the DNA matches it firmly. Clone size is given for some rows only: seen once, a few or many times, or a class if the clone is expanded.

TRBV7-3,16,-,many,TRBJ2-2,TGTGCCAGCAGCCCCAACACGGGAGCGGCCACCGGGGAGCTGTTTTTT,CASSPNTGAATGELFF
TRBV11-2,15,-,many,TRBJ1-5,TGTGCCAGCAGCTCAACCAGGGGTGGCAATCAGCCCCAGCATTTT,CASSSTRGGNQPQHF
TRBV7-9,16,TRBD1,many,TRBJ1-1,TGTGCCAGCAGCCATCCACAGGGGGCTAGTAACACTGAAGCTTTCTTT,CASSHPQGASNTEAFF
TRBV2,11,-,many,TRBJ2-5,TGTGCCAGCAACCGGGGAGAGACCCAGTACTTC,CASNRGETQYF
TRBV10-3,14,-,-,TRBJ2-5,TGTGCCATCAGTGCCCACGGCGACCAAGAGACCCAGTACTTC,CAISAHGDQETQYF
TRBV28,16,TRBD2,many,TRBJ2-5,TGTGCCAGCAGCCGAAGGCACATAGCGGGAGTTGAGACCCAGTACTTC,CASSRRHIAGVETQYF
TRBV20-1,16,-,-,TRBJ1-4,TGCAGTGCTAGACCCTACAATAGCGGAAATAATGAAAAACTGTTTTTT,CSARPYNSGNNEKLFF
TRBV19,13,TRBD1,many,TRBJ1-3,TGTGCCAGTAACGACAGGGCTGGAAACACCATATATTTT,CASNDRAGNTIYF
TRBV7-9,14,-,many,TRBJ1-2,TGTGCCAGCAGCCTCCTCCGAGGGATTGGTGGCTACACCTTC,CASSLLRGIGGYTF
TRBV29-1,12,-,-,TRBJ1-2,TGCAGCAGTTACGTAGGGGCACGCGGCTACACCTTC,CSSYVGARGYTF
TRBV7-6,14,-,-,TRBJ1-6,TGTGCCAGCAGCCAAGACGGTACTAATTCACCCCTCCACTTT,CASSQDGTNSPLHF
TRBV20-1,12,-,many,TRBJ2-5,TGCAGTGCTACACCGGACCAAGAGACCCAGTACTTC,CSATPDQETQYF
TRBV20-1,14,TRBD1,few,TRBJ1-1,TGCAGTGCTAGTGCAGGGACAGGGAAGGTTGTTGCTTTCTTT,CSASAGTGKVVAFF
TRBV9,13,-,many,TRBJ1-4,TGTGCCAGCAGCCCTCGGACCAAAGAAAAACTGTTTTTT,CASSPRTKEKLFF
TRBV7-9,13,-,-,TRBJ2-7,TGTGCCAGCAGCCAAGAAACGGAATACGAGCAGTACTTC,CASSQETEYEQYF
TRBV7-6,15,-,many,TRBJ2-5,TGTGCCAGCAGCTTACGCGGGACCAGAGCCGAGACCCAGTACTTC,CASSLRGTRAETQYF
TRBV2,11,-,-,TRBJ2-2,TGTGCCAGCAGTGCCCAATGGGAGCTGTTTTTT,CASSAQWELFF
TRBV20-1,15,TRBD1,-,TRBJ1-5,TGCAGTGCTAGGGCGGGACAGGGCTACAATCAGCCCCAGCATTTT,CSARAGQGYNQPQHF
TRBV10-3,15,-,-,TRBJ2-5,TGTGCCATCAGTGAGTCGACGGGTCTGGGGGAGACCCAGTACTTC,CAISESTGLGETQYF
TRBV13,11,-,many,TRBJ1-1,TGTGCCAGCAGCTTCACAGCTGAAGCTTTCTTT,CASSFTAEAFF
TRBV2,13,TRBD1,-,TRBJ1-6,TGTGCCAGCAAGGGACAGACGGCTTCACCCCTCCACTTT,CASKGQTASPLHF
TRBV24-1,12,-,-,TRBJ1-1,TGTGCCACCAGTGATGTCCAGGGCAAGGCTTTCTTT,CATSDVQGKAFF
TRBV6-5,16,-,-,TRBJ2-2,TGTGCCAGCAGTTCCCCCGACAGGTGGAACACCGGGGAGCTGTTTTTT,CASSSPDRWNTGELFF
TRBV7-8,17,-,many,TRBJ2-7,TGTGCCAGCAGCTTAACAGGGCGGGGGGACAGTGGTTACGAGCAGTACTTC,CASSLTGRGDSGYEQYF
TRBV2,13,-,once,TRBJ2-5,TGTGCCCGCAGTTTAAGTGGCGGCGAGACCCAGTACTTC,CARSLSGGETQYF
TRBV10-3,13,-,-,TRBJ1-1,TGTGCCATCAGTGAACCAGGGGAATCTGAAGCTTTCTTT,CAISEPGESEAFF
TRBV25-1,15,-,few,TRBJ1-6,TGTGCCAGCACCCGGGACATCGGAGGGGGTTCACCCCTCCACTTT,CASTRDIGGGSPLHF
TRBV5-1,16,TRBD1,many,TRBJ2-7,TGCGCCAGCAGCTCAGACCCGGGACAGGGGACCGACGAGCAGTACTTC,CASSSDPGQGTDEQYF